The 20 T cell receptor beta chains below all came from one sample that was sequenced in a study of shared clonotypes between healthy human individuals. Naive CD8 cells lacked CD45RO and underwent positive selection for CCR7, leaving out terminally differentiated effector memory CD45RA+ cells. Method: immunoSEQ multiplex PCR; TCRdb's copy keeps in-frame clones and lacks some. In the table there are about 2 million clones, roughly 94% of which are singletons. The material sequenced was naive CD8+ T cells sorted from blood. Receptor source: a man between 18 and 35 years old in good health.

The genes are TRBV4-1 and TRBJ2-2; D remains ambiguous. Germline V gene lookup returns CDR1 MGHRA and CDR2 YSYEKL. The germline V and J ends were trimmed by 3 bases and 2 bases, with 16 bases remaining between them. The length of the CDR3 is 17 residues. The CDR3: CASSQTLGSLNTGELFF. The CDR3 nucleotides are TGCGCCAGCAGCCAGACCCTGGGAAGTCTAAACACCGGGGAGCTGTTTTTT.

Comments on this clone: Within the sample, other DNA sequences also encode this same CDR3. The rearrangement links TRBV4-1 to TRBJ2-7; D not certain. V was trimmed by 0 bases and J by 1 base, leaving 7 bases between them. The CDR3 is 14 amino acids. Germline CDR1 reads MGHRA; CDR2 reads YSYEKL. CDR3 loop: CASSQDRGSYEQYF. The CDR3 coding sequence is TGCGCCAGCAGCCAAGATAGAGGATCCTACGAGCAGTACTTC.

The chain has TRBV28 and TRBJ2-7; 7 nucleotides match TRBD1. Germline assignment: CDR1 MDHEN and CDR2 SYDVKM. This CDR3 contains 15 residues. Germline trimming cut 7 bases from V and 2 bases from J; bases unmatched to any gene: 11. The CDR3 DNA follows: TGTGCCAGCAATGAAGGACAGGAGCTAACCTACGAGCAGTACTTC. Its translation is CASNEGQELTYEQYF.

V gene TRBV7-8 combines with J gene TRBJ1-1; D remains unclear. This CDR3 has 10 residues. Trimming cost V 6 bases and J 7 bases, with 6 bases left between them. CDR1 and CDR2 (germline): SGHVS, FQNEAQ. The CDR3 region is CASSLNEAFF. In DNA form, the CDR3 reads TGTGCCAGCAGTTTAAATGAAGCTTTCTTT.

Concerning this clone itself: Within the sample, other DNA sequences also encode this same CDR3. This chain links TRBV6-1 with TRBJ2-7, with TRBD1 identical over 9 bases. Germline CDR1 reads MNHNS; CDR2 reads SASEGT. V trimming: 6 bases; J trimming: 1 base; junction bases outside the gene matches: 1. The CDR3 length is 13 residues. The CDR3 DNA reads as TGTGCCAGCAGGGGGACAGGGTCCTACGAGCAGTACTTC. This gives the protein CASRGTGSYEQYF.

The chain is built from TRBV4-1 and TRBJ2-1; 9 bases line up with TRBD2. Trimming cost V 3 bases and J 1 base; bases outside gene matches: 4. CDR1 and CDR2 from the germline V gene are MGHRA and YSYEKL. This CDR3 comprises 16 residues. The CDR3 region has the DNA TGCGCCAGCAGCCAGGTAGCGGGAGCTTCCTACAATGAGCAGTTCTTC. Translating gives CASSQVAGASYNEQFF.

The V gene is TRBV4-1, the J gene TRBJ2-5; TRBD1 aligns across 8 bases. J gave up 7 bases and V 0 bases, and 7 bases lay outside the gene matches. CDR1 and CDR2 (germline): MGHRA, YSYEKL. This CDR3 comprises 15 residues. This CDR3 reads CASSQEQGARGTQYF. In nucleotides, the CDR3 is TGCGCCAGCAGCCAAGAGCAGGGGGCGCGGGGGACCCAGTACTTC.

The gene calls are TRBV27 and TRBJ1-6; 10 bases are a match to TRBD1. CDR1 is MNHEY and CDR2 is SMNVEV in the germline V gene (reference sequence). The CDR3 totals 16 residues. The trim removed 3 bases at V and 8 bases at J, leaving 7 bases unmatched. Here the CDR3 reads CASSFSQTGGYSPLHF. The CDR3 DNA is TGTGCCAGCAGTTTCTCACAGACAGGGGGCTATTCACCCCTCCACTTT.

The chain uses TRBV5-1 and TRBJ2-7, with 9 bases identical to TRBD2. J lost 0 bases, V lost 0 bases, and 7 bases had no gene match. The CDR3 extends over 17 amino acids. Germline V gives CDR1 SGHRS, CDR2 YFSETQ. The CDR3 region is CASSLESSGGFSYEQYF. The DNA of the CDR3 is TGCGCCAGCAGCTTGGAGAGTAGCGGGGGCTTCTCCTACGAGCAGTACTTC. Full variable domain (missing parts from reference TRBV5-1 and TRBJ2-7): KAGVTQTPRYLIKTRGQQVTLSCSPISGHRSVSWYQQTPGQGLQFLFEYFSETQRNKGNFPGRFSGRQFSNSRSEMNVSTLELGDSALYLCASSLESSGGFSYEQYFGPGTRLTVT.

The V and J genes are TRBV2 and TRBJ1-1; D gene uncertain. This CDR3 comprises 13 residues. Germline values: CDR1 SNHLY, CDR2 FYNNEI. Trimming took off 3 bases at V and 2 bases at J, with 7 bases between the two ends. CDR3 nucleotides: TGTGCCAGCAGTGACTGGGCTAACACTGAAGCTTTCTTT. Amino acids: CASSDWANTEAFF.

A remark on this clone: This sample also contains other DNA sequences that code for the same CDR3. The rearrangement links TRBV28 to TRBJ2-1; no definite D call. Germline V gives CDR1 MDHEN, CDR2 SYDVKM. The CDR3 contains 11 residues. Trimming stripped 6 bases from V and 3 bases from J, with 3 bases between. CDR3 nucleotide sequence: TGTGCCAGCAGCCTCTACAATGAGCAGTTCTTC. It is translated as CASSLYNEQFF.

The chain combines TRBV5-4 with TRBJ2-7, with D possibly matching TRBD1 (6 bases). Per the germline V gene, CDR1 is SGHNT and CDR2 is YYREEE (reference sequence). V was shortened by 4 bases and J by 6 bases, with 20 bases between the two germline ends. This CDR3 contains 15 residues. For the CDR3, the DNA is TGTGCCAGCAGCGCGACAGGACTGGGGATTCGCGAGCAGTACTTC. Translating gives CASSATGLGIREQYF.

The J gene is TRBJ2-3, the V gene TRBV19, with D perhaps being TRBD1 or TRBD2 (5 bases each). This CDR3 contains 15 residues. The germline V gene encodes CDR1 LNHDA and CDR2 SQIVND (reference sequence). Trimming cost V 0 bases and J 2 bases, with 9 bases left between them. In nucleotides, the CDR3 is TGTGCCAGTAGTATAGAGGGACCCTACACAGATACGCAGTATTTT. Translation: CASSIEGPYTDTQYF.

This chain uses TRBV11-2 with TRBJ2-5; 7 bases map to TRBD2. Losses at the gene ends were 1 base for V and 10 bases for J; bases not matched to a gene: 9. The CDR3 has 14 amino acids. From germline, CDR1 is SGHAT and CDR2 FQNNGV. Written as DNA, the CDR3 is TGTGCCAGCAGCTTAGCGGGAGGAGGGGAAGACCAGTACTTC. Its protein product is CASSLAGGGEDQYF.

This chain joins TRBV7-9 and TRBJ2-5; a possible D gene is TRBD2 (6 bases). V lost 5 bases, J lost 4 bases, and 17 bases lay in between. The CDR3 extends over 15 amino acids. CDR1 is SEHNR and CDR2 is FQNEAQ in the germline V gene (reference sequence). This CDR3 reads CASSAPEGPVETQYF. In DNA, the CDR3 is TGTGCCAGCAGCGCCCCGGAGGGGCCGGTAGAGACCCAGTACTTC.

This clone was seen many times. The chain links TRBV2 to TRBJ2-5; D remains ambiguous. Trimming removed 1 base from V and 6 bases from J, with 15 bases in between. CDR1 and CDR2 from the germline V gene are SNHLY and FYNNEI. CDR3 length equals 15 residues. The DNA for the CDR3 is TGTGCCAGCAGTGAAGAAACAACTACCGGGCAGACCCAGTACTTC. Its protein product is CASSEETTTGQTQYF.

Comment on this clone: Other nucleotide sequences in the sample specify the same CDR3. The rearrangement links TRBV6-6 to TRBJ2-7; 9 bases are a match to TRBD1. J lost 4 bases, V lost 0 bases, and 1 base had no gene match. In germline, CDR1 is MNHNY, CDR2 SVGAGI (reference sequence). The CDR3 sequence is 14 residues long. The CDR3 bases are TGTGCCAGCAGTTACTCGACAGGGGGGTACGAGCAGTACTTC. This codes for CASSYSTGGYEQYF.

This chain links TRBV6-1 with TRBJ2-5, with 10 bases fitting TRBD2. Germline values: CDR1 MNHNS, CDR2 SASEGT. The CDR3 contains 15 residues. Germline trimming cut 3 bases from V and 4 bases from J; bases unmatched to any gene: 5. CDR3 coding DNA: TGTGCCAGCAGTGACAGCGGGGGGGCTGGAGAGACCCAGTACTTC. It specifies CASSDSGGAGETQYF.

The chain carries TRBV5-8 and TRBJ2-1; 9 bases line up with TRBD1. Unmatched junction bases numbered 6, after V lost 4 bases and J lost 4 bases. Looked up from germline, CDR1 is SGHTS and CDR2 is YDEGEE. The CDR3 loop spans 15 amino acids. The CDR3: CASSKGQGWYNEQFF. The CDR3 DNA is TGTGCCAGCAGCAAGGGACAGGGTTGGTACAATGAGCAGTTCTTC.

CDR3 coding DNA: TGTGCCAGCAGTTTGCGTCTGACAGATACGCAGTATTTT. This translates into CASSLRLTDTQYF. This chain links TRBV6-5 with TRBJ2-3, with D uncertain. V lost 4 bases and J 3 bases, leaving 8 bases between the germline ends. The CDR3 contains 13 residues. CDR1 and CDR2 (germline): MNHEY, SVGAGI.